This T cell receptor beta chain is drawn from a study of shared clonotypes between healthy human individuals. Study observations and caveats: Estimated richness values were generally larger in naive subsets than in memory subsets.

Of note for this clone: Its antigen is as yet unknown.

CD45RO-negative, CCR7-positively selected cells formed the naive CD8 fraction, excluding terminally differentiated effector memory CD45RA+ cells. Profiling relied on immunoSEQ multiplex PCR, and the TCRdb table lists in-frame clones only, not all of them. Of around 2.1 million clones listed, about 93% are singletons. Germline CDR1 and CDR2: MDHEN and SYDVKM. Trimming took 5 bases from V and 0 from J; bases not matched to a gene: 10. This CDR3 comprises 17 residues. The sample taken for sequencing was naive CD8+ T cells from PBMCs. The sequence derives from a man aged 18-30 years in good health. Some clones in this sample may be carry-over from other donors' samples. The V and J genes are TRBV28 and TRBJ2-1, with 7 bases identical to TRBD2. The CDR3 coding sequence is TGTGCCAGCAGTCCAACTAGCGAGACCCCCTCCTACAATGAGCAGTTCTTC. Its protein is CASSPTSETPSYNEQFF.